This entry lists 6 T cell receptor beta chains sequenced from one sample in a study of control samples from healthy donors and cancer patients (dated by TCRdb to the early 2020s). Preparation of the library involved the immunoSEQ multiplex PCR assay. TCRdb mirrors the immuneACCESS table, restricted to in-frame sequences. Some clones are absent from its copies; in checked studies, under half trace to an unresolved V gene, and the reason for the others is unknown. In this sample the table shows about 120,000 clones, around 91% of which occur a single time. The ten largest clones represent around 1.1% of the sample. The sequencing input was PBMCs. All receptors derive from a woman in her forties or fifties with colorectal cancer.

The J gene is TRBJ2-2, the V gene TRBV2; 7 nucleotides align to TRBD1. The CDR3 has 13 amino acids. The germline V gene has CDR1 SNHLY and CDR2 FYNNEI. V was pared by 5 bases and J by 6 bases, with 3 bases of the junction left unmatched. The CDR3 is CASSTGDAGELFF. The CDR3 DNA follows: TGTGCCAGCAGTACAGGGGATGCCGGGGAGCTGTTTTTT. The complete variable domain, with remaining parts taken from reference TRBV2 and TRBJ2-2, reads EPEVTQTPSHQVTQMGQEVILRCVPISNHLYFYWYRQILGQKVEFLVSFYNNEISEKSEIFDDQFSVERPDGSNFTLKIRSTKLEDSAMYFCASSTGDAGELFFGEGSRLTVL.

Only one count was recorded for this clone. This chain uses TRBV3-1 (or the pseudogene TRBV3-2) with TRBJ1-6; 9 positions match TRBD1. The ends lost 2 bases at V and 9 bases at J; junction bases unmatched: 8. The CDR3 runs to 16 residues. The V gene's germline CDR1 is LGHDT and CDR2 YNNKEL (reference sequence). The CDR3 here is CASSQYRDRASSPLHF. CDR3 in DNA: TGTGCCAGCAGCCAATACCGGGACAGGGCGAGTTCACCCCTCCACTTT.

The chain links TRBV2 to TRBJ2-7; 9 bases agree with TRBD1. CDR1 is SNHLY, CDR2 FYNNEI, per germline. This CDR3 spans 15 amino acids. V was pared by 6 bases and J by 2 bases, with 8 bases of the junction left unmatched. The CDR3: CASSAGTGRPYEQYF. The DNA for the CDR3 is TGTGCCAGCAGCGCCGGGACAGGGCGACCCTACGAGCAGTACTTC. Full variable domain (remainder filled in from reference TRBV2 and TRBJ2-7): EPEVTQTPSHQVTQMGQEVILRCVPISNHLYFYWYRQILGQKVEFLVSFYNNEISEKSEIFDDQFSVERPDGSNFTLKIRSTKLEDSAMYFCASSAGTGRPYEQYFGPGTRLTVT.

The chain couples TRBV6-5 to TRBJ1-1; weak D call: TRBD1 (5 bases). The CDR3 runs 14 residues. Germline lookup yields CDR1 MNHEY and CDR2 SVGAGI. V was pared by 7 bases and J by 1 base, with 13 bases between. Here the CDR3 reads CASTRDPRNTEAFF. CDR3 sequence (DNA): TGTGCCAGCACGAGGGACCCAAGGAACACTGAAGCTTTCTTT.

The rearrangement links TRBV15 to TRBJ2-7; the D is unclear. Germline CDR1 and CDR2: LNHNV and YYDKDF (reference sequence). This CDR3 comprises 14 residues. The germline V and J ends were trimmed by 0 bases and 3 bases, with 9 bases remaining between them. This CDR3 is CATSRDLGVYEQYF. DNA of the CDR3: TGTGCCACCAGCAGAGATCTGGGTGTCTACGAGCAGTACTTC.

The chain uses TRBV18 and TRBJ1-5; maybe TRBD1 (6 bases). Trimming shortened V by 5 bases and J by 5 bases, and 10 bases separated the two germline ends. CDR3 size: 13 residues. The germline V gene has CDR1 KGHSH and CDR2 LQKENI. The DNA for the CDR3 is TGTGCCAGCTCAACAGGGTCAGATCAGCCCCAGCATTTT. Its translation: CASSTGSDQPQHF.